Presented here are 31 T cell receptor beta chains from one specimen sequenced in a study of T cells in Graves' hyperthyroidism and ophthalmopathy. The source material, RNA transcripts, was used to amplify TCR beta CDR3 regions. With the HTBI primer set, the TCR CDR3 went through a first round of RT-PCR. Using its own MiXCR run on the multiplex PCR reads, TCRdb lists one record per CDR3 protein. The sample shows around 450,000 distinct CDR3 sequences, roughly 14% of them seen only once. Sequences were obtained from blood. These receptors were collected from a woman aged 18-29 years with Graves' hyperthyroidism.

With respect to this clonotype: One end of the junction varies from germline; a read error may be responsible. The V gene is TRBV18, the J gene TRBJ2-5; D possibly corresponds to TRBD1 (5 bases). Looked up from germline, CDR1 is KGHSH and CDR2 is LQKENI. CDR3 length: 13 residues. The chain's CDR3 is CASSPPGAALPNF. The CDR3 coding sequence is TGTGCCAGCTCACCACCAGGGGCGGCCTTACCGAACTTC.

The genes are TRBV18 and TRBJ2-1, with TRBD2 matching over 10 bases. Germline-derived CDR1 and CDR2 are KGHSH and LQKENI. CDR3 length: 19 amino acids. Trimming cost V 5 bases and J 0 bases; bases outside gene matches: 13. CDR3 nucleotides: TGTGCCAGCTCAAAAGGTGGTAGCGGGAGGTTTAGCTCCTACAATGAGCAGTTCTTC. Translation: CASSKGGSGRFSSYNEQFF.

Concerning this clonotype itself: The junction shows a germline mismatch at one end, possibly a read error. The gene calls are TRBV7-2 and TRBJ2-7; TRBD2 matches at 12 bases. Germline lookup yields CDR1 SGHTA and CDR2 FQGNSA. CDR3 size: 16 residues. CDR3 sequence: CASSLAGGIPTYEQYF. The CDR3 region has the DNA TGTGCCAGCAGCCTAGCGGGAGGGATCCCAACCTACGAGCAGTACTTC.

This clonotype occurred a few times. J is TRBJ2-2 and V is TRBV7-9, with 7 nucleotides matching TRBD1. The CDR3 has 15 amino acids. V gave up 6 bases and J gave up 2 bases; unmatched junction bases: 6. Germline loops: CDR1 SEHNR, CDR2 FQNEAQ (reference sequence). The CDR3 spells CASRLDRLNTGELFF. The CDR3 region has the DNA TGTGCCAGCAGACTGGACAGGCTAAACACCGGGGAGCTGTTTTTT.

This clonotype was detected many times. The rearrangement joins TRBV7-9 to TRBJ2-3; 7 bases align to TRBD1. Unmatched junction bases numbered 9, after V lost 5 bases and J lost 1 base. CDR3 size: 16 residues. Germline CDR1 reads SEHNR; CDR2 reads FQNEAQ (reference sequence). The CDR3 loop reads CASSRAGTVGTDTQYF. The CDR3 DNA reads as TGTGCCAGCAGCCGCGCAGGGACAGTTGGCACAGATACGCAGTATTTT.

This clonotype has just a few counts. The rearrangement links TRBV3-1 to TRBJ2-7, with 9 positions matching TRBD2. This CDR3 spans 16 amino acids. The V segment lost 3 bases and the J segment 2 bases; nucleotides outside the gene matches: 8. Germline V lookup: CDR1 LGHDT, CDR2 YNNKEL (reference sequence). Here the CDR3 DNA reads TGTGCCAGCAGCCAGGGAAGCGGGGGGAGGGCCTACGAGCAGTACTTC. This translates into CASSQGSGGRAYEQYF.

This clonotype has a count of ten or more. J is TRBJ2-3 and V is TRBV13; 7 nucleotides match TRBD1. This CDR3 has 14 residues. The germline V gene encodes CDR1 PRHDT and CDR2 FYEKMQ (reference sequence). The junction had 2 bases not matched to a gene; V was cut back by 4 bases and J by 1 base. The CDR3 nucleotides are TGTGCCAGCAGCTCGGGGACAGGCACAGATACGCAGTATTTT. It yields the protein CASSSGTGTDTQYF.

This clonotype came up many times. This sequence may be a read error, since a much larger clone differs from it by one base. J is TRBJ2-5 and V is TRBV7-2; no clear D. The CDR3 totals 11 residues. Germline CDR1 SGHTA, CDR2 FQGNSA. This CDR3 is CASTLKETQYF. CDR3 coding DNA: TGTGCCAGCACCTTAAAAGAGACCCAGTACTTC.

This clonotype was counted many times. This chain joins TRBV6-1 and TRBJ1-2; TRBD1 might be the D (5 bases). The CDR3 covers 15 residues. V lost 5 bases and J lost 4, with 17 bases in between. Germline CDR1 MNHNS, CDR2 SASEGT. CDR3 DNA sequence: TGTGCCAGCAGTACCCGGAGGGGACGCCGCTATGGCTACACCTTC. This sequence encodes CASSTRRGRRYGYTF.

This chain links TRBV10-3 with TRBJ2-1; D not resolved. Germline V CDR1 and CDR2: ENHRY, SYGVKD. V lost 5 bases and J lost 6, with 5 bases in between. CDR3 size: 11 residues. CDR3 amino acids: CAISPGNEQFF. For the CDR3, the DNA is TGTGCCATCAGTCCAGGCAATGAGCAGTTCTTC.

As concerns this clonotype: This may arise from a read error, as a much more abundant clone is one base away. The J gene is TRBJ2-1, the V gene TRBV6-5; D gene unclear. The CDR3 contains 13 residues. CDR1 and CDR2 from the germline V gene are MNHEY and SVGAGI. In DNA form, the CDR3 reads TGTGCCAGCAGTGACTCACCTAACGGTGATCAGTTCTTC. Translation: CASSDSPNGDQFF.

About this clonotype itself: Given a much more abundant clone one base away, this may be a read error. J is TRBJ2-3 and V is TRBV6-2 or TRBV6-3; D uncertain. The CDR3 sequence is 14 residues long. Germline CDR1 reads MNHEY; CDR2 reads SVGEGT. V lost 0 bases and J lost 4, with 8 bases in between. The CDR3 DNA follows: TGTGCCAGCAGTTACTCTATGTTTGCAGATACGCAGTATTTT. Its translation: CASSYSMFADTQYF.

This clonotype was observed at least ten times. V is TRBV5-5 and J is TRBJ1-1, with D possibly TRBD1 on 6 matching bases. This CDR3 has 17 residues. Germline CDR1 is SGHKS and CDR2 is YYEKEE (reference sequence). With 4 bases removed from V and 3 bases from J, the gap between germline ends came to 22 bases. The CDR3 DNA reads TGTGCCAGCAGCCTAGGACAGCGACTCGACCGGGACACTGAAGCTTTCTTT. Encoded protein: CASSLGQRLDRDTEAFF.

The chain uses TRBV6-1 and TRBJ2-7; 10 bases match TRBD1. V was pared by 6 bases and J by 1 base, with 6 bases of the junction left unmatched. CDR3 size: 15 residues. Germline assignment: CDR1 MNHNS and CDR2 SASEGT. DNA for the CDR3: TGTGCCAGCAGGGTCCGGGACAGGGGTTCCTACGAGCAGTACTTC. It encodes CASRVRDRGSYEQYF.

V and J are TRBV6-1 and TRBJ2-3, with D uncertain. CDR1 MNHNS and CDR2 SASEGT come from the germline V gene. V lost 4 bases to trimming and J lost 1 base, with 9 bases between them. This CDR3 has 14 residues. The CDR3 DNA follows: TGTGCCAGCAGTGGTGTTGGACGCACAGATACGCAGTATTTT. This encodes CASSGVGRTDTQYF.

Ten or more counts support this clonotype. J is TRBJ2-1 and V is TRBV9, with D tentatively TRBD1 or TRBD2 (5 bases each). This CDR3 is 15 amino acids long. Trimming took 3 bases from V and 2 from J, leaving 12 bases between them. Germline values: CDR1 SGDLS, CDR2 YYNGEE. CDR3 coding DNA: TGTGCCAGCAGCGCCATCGGGGACCCCTACAATGAGCAGTTCTTC. This encodes CASSAIGDPYNEQFF.

This clonotype was found many times. V and J are TRBV4-1 and TRBJ2-3; possibly TRBD2 for D (6 bases). The V and J ends lost 0 bases and 5 bases respectively, with 15 bases between them. The CDR3 totals 16 residues. Germline V CDR1 and CDR2: MGHRA, YSYEKL. CDR3 sequence reads: CASSQDRIGGKDTQYF. CDR3 nucleotide sequence: TGCGCCAGCAGCCAAGATAGGATCGGCGGGAAAGATACGCAGTATTTT.

This clonotype was found many times. The rearrangement uses TRBV2 and TRBJ2-7; 8 nucleotides line up with TRBD2. Germline V lookup: CDR1 SNHLY, CDR2 FYNNEI. CDR3 length: 15 amino acids. With 3 bases clipped from V and 3 bases from J, the junction kept 7 bases outside the gene matches. The CDR3 sequence is CASSDPSGGLYEQYF. CDR3 nucleotide sequence: TGTGCCAGCAGTGATCCCAGCGGGGGCCTCTACGAGCAGTACTTC.

This clonotype has ten or more counts. This rearrangement joins TRBV7-9 to TRBJ2-3; 9 bases align to TRBD2. V lost 2 bases and J lost 2; bases outside the gene matches: 5. The CDR3 has 16 amino acids. CDR1 and CDR2 from the germline V gene are SEHNR and FQNEAQ (reference sequence). CDR3 coding DNA: TGTGCCAGCAGCTTATTTCCTAGCGGGGCCACAGATACGCAGTATTTT. Encoded protein: CASSLFPSGATDTQYF.

This clonotype has at least ten counts. The V and J genes are TRBV7-2 and TRBJ1-1; D call uncertain. The CDR3 consists of 16 residues. Per the germline V gene, CDR1 is SGHTA and CDR2 is FQGNSA. Between the trimmed V and J ends, which lost 0 bases and 1 base, there was a span of 12 bases. The CDR3 is CASSLATTLKNTEAFF. The CDR3 nucleotides read TGTGCCAGCAGCTTAGCGACAACGCTTAAGAACACTGAAGCTTTCTTT.

The chain uses TRBV5-1 and TRBJ2-5; D is ambiguous. Between the trimmed V and J ends, which lost 2 bases and 5 bases, there was a span of 13 bases. Germline CDR1 is SGHRS and CDR2 is YFSETQ. The CDR3 length is 14 residues. CDR3 loop: CASSFRVHQETQYF. As DNA, the CDR3 is TGCGCCAGCAGCTTCCGCGTCCATCAGGAGACCCAGTACTTC.

This clonotype was counted many times. The chain has TRBV2 and TRBJ1-1; tentative D call: TRBD1 (6 bases). The germline gives CDR1 SNHLY, CDR2 FYNNEI. This CDR3 region has 18 residues. The V end lost 6 bases, the J end lost 1 base, and 24 bases lay between the germline ends. This CDR3 reads CASRTSNRAGWENTEAFF. CDR3 DNA: TGTGCCAGCAGGACATCTAACAGGGCCGGGTGGGAGAACACTGAAGCTTTCTTT. Full variable domain (rest looked up from reference TRBV2 and TRBJ1-1): EPEVTQTPSHQVTQMGQEVILRCVPISNHLYFYWYRQILGQKVEFLVSFYNNEISEKSEIFDDQFSVERPDGSNFTLKIRSTKLEDSAMYFCASRTSNRAGWENTEAFFGQGTRLTVV.

Many counts were recorded for this clonotype. The V and J genes are TRBV7-2 and TRBJ2-7; D possibly matches TRBD1 or TRBD2 (5 bases each). This CDR3 comprises 14 residues. With 9 bases removed from V and 2 bases from J, the gap between germline ends came to 17 bases. Per the germline V gene, CDR1 is SGHTA and CDR2 is FQGNSA. CDR3 sequence (DNA): TGTGCCAGTAGTTCTGGGACGGTCACCTACGAGCAGTACTTC. Translated, it gives CASSSGTVTYEQYF. The full variable domain, in which reference TRBV7-2 and TRBJ2-7 provide the parts outside the CDR3, is GAGVSQSPSNKVTEKGKDVELRCDPISGHTALYWYRQSLGQGLEFLIYFQGNSAPDKSGLPSDRFSAERTGGSVSTLTIQRTQQEDSAVYLCASSSGTVTYEQYFGPGTRLTVT.

This clonotype showed up many times. The chain is built from TRBV20-1 and TRBJ1-2, with no clear D. This CDR3 has 15 residues. The ends were cut back, 3 bases at V and 0 bases at J, with 14 bases in the middle. The V gene's germline CDR1 is DFQATT and CDR2 SNEGSKA (reference sequence). The CDR3 protein is CSARGSIAPNYGYTF. Written as DNA, the CDR3 is TGCAGTGCTAGGGGGTCGATTGCACCTAACTATGGCTACACCTTC.

In its sample, this clonotype was seen many times. The J gene is TRBJ2-3, the V gene TRBV5-1, with no clear D. The germline V gene encodes CDR1 SGHRS and CDR2 YFSETQ. The CDR3 is 16 amino acids. Trimming left V 1 base short and J 1 base short, with 13 bases between. In DNA form, the CDR3 reads TGCGCCAGCAGCTTGAGGGCGGTAGGAGGCACAGATACGCAGTATTTT. This encodes CASSLRAVGGTDTQYF.

J is TRBJ2-7 and V is TRBV11-2, with 8 bases aligning to TRBD1. Germline CDR1 is SGHAT and CDR2 is FQNNGV. The CDR3 has 16 amino acids. The V segment lost 5 bases and the J segment 3 bases; nucleotides outside the gene matches: 12. The CDR3 DNA follows: TGTGCCAGCAGCACCTACAGGGGGGACAGGAGCTACGAGCAGTACTTC. Its translation: CASSTYRGDRSYEQYF.

This clonotype was recorded at least ten times. The chain recombines TRBV18 with TRBJ2-3; D call uncertain. The CDR3 runs 13 residues. V shed 1 base and J shed 2 bases, with 4 bases lying between them. Germline lookup yields CDR1 KGHSH and CDR2 LQKENI. DNA for the CDR3: TGTGCCAGCTCACCACTGGACACAGATACGCAGTATTTT. It is translated as CASSPLDTDTQYF.

There are a few counts of this clonotype. The gene calls are TRBV7-9 and TRBJ2-1, with a tentative D call TRBD1 (6 bases). The CDR3 is made up of 17 amino acids. Trimming took off 5 bases at V and 1 base at J, with 18 bases between the two ends. Germline loops: CDR1 SEHNR, CDR2 FQNEAQ (reference sequence). In nucleotides, the CDR3 is TGTGCCAGCAGCCACTCTTGGGGGCGCGAATCCTACAATGAGCAGTTCTTC. As protein: CASSHSWGRESYNEQFF.

This clonotype was picked up many times. The gene calls are TRBV18 and TRBJ1-1; 11 bases agree with TRBD1. With 4 bases clipped from V and 0 bases from J, the junction kept 10 bases outside the gene matches. Germline CDR1 is KGHSH and CDR2 is LQKENI. This CDR3 comprises 18 residues. CDR3 sequence: CASSRRRTGGLMNTEAFF. CDR3 nucleotide sequence: TGTGCCAGCTCACGAAGAAGGACAGGGGGCCTGATGAACACTGAAGCTTTCTTT. Full variable domain (rest looked up from reference TRBV18 and TRBJ1-1): NAGVMQNPRHLVRRRGQEARLRCSPMKGHSHVYWYRQLPEEGLKFMVYLQKENIIDESGMPKERFSAEFPKEGPSILRIQQVVRGDSAAYFCASSRRRTGGLMNTEAFFGQGTRLTVV.

In its sample, this clonotype was seen once. Written as DNA, the CDR3 is TGTGCCAGTAGTATTATGTCCGGGGGTAGCACAGATACGCAGTATTTT. Translation gives CASSIMSGGSTDTQYF. The gene calls are TRBV19 and TRBJ2-3; D is possibly TRBD2 (6 bases). From germline, CDR1 is LNHDA and CDR2 SQIVND (reference sequence). The CDR3 length is 16 residues. V was pared by 3 bases and J by 0 bases, with 13 bases between.

This clonotype was recorded a few times. The chain recombines TRBV7-9 with TRBJ1-5, with TRBD1 identical over 7 bases. V lost 5 bases to trimming and J lost 2 bases; unmatched junction nucleotides: 9. The CDR3 runs 16 residues. Germline CDR1 reads SEHNR; CDR2 reads FQNEAQ (reference sequence). CDR3 loop: CASSPFEGAGNQPQHF. The CDR3 region has the DNA TGTGCCAGCAGCCCCTTTGAGGGGGCGGGCAATCAGCCCCAGCATTTT.